This passage covers 21 T cell receptor beta chains from one sample sequenced in a study of a mutant IDH1 vaccine in newly diagnosed glioma (dated by TCRdb to about 2021). Library preparation used the immunoSEQ multiplex PCR assay. The table was pulled from immuneACCESS by TCRdb, which kept in-frame rearrangements only. Such tables lose some clones; where checked, under half of the loss comes from unresolved V genes, and the rest has no known cause. This sample is represented by 12,000 or so clones; around 90% of them were singletons. Clones ranked in the top ten supply 5% to 7% of the sample. These receptors' antigens are unknown. This specimen's time point label, interpreted: week 5, during vaccination. A 20-mer mutant IDH1 peptide at 300 micrograms in Montanide made up each vaccine dose, which was injected subcutaneously together with topical imiquimod. The sample here was PBMCs, taken from a glioma patient whose treatment included an IDH1 peptide vaccine. These receptors came from a woman in her thirties or forties with glioma. Some clones in this sample may be carry-over from other donors' samples.

V and J are TRBV5-6 and TRBJ2-1, with 8 bases fitting TRBD1. V dropped 3 bases and J dropped 0; count of bases not matched to a gene: 5. This CDR3 spans 16 amino acids. Germline CDR1 SGHDT, CDR2 YYEEEE. The CDR3: CASSSAGQGSYNEQFF. The CDR3 DNA follows: TGTGCCAGCAGCTCCGCCGGACAGGGCTCCTACAATGAGCAGTTCTTC.

This rearrangement joins TRBV19 to TRBJ2-6; unclear D gene. V was shortened by 4 bases and J by 0 bases, with 7 bases between the two germline ends. Germline V gene lookup returns CDR1 LNHDA and CDR2 SQIVND (reference sequence). The CDR3 is made up of 15 amino acids. This CDR3 reads CASSTRSSGANVLTF. The CDR3 bases are TGTGCCAGTAGTACCCGGAGCTCTGGGGCCAACGTCCTGACTTTC.

The gene calls are TRBV6-1 and TRBJ1-3; 7 bases align to TRBD1. CDR3 length: 14 amino acids. Looked up from germline, CDR1 is MNHNS and CDR2 is SASEGT. With 4 bases clipped from V and 6 bases from J, the junction kept 6 bases outside the gene matches. The CDR3 coding sequence is TGTGCCAGCAGTGCCGGGACAGCGGTAAACACCATATATTTT. Encoded protein: CASSAGTAVNTIYF.

J is TRBJ2-7 and V is TRBV6-1; no clear D. The V end was cut by 3 bases, the J end by 7 bases, with 13 bases between. The germline V gene encodes CDR1 MNHNS and CDR2 SASEGT. The CDR3 has 13 amino acids. CDR3 nucleotide sequence: TGTGCCAGCAGTGATGGTAGCTTTCGGGAGCAGTACTTC. This translates into CASSDGSFREQYF.

This sequence joins TRBV15 and TRBJ1-2; D is unclear. V was clipped by 0 bases and J by 0 bases, with 14 bases between them. The CDR3 length is 17 residues. The germline gives CDR1 LNHNV, CDR2 YYDKDF (reference sequence). The CDR3, as DNA: TGTGCCACCAGCAGAGATCACAGCGCTGGGTCTAACTATGGCTACACCTTC. Translated: CATSRDHSAGSNYGYTF. Full variable domain (outside the CDR3, taken from reference TRBV15 and TRBJ1-2): DAMVIQNPRYQVTQFGKPVTLSCSQTLNHNVMYWYQQKSSQAPKLLFHYYDKDFNNEADTPDNFQSRRPNTSFCFLDIRSPGLGDTAMYLCATSRDHSAGSNYGYTFGSGTRLTVV.

The V call is TRBV27, the J call TRBJ1-2; 7 nucleotides match TRBD1. The V segment lost 4 bases and the J segment 2 bases; nucleotides outside the gene matches: 13. Germline V CDR1 and CDR2: MNHEY, SMNVEV (reference sequence). The length of the CDR3 is 17 residues. The CDR3: CASSSLPLLQGNYGYTF. CDR3 bases: TGTGCCAGCAGTTCCCTCCCACTCCTACAGGGGAACTATGGCTACACCTTC.

This clone counts as medium-sized (0.01 to 0.1%). This chain joins TRBV5-4 and TRBJ1-1; TRBD1 might be the D (6 bases). V shed 4 bases and J shed 0 bases, with 10 bases lying between them. CDR1 and CDR2 (germline): SGHNT, YYREEE (reference sequence). This CDR3 is 14 amino acids long. CDR3 in DNA: TGTGCCAGCAGCCCTCAGGGGATGAACACTGAAGCTTTCTTT. It codes for CASSPQGMNTEAFF.

As DNA, the CDR3 is TGTGCCAGCAGGAAGGGACAGGGCTACGAGCAGTACTTC. It is translated as CASRKGQGYEQYF. This sequence joins TRBV2 and TRBJ2-7, with 9 positions matching TRBD1. Trimming cost V 6 bases and J 3 bases; bases outside gene matches: 3. This CDR3 is 13 amino acids long. Germline V gene lookup returns CDR1 SNHLY and CDR2 FYNNEI.

The chain couples TRBV6-6 to TRBJ1-1; no reliable D call. Trimming cost V 4 bases and J 4 bases, with 19 bases left between them. CDR1 is MNHNY and CDR2 is SVGAGI in the germline V gene (reference sequence). This CDR3 region has 16 residues. The CDR3 DNA is TGTGCCAGCAGTTCCGCCGAGGCGGGGAGGGCCACTGAAGCTTTCTTT. Translating it yields CASSSAEAGRATEAFF.

The V and J genes are TRBV7-2 and TRBJ1-5; maybe TRBD1 (6 bases). With 2 bases removed from V and 2 bases from J, the gap between germline ends came to 10 bases. The CDR3 has 15 amino acids. Germline-derived CDR1 and CDR2 are SGHTA and FQGNSA. As DNA, the CDR3 is TGTGCCAGCAGCTTAACAGGGTCGGGCAATCAGCCCCAGCATTTT. It yields the protein CASSLTGSGNQPQHF.

This clone occurred once. This sequence joins TRBV4-2 and TRBJ2-7, with TRBD1 identical over 9 bases. The CDR3 spans 15 residues. Germline CDR1 reads LGHNA; CDR2 reads YNFKEQ. The J segment lost 0 bases and the V segment lost 4 bases, leaving 4 bases of the junction unmatched. CDR3: CASSLGTGSSYEQYF. The CDR3 DNA reads as TGTGCCAGCAGCCTCGGGACAGGGAGCTCCTACGAGCAGTACTTC.

The chain carries TRBV5-1 and TRBJ2-5; a weak D match, TRBD1 (5 bases). Germline loops: CDR1 SGHRS, CDR2 YFSETQ. The CDR3 is 14 residues long. Trimming removed 4 bases at V and 1 base at J, with 11 bases between. The CDR3: CASSTTVSQETQYF. The CDR3 coding sequence is TGCGCCAGCAGCACGACAGTATCCCAAGAGACCCAGTACTTC.

V usage is TRBV10-2 and J usage is TRBJ2-2; 15 bases map to TRBD2. The ends lost 6 bases at V and 1 base at J; junction bases unmatched: 3. Looked up from germline, CDR1 is WSHSY and CDR2 is SAAADI. The CDR3 has 17 amino acids. The CDR3 loop reads CASRGTSGGQNTGELFF. The CDR3 DNA sequence: TGCGCCAGCAGAGGGACTAGCGGGGGGCAGAACACCGGGGAGCTGTTTTTT.

The chain couples TRBV7-9 to TRBJ2-2; D is perhaps TRBD2 (5 bases). Trimming shortened V by 1 base and J by 7 bases, and 13 bases separated the two germline ends. This CDR3 region has 15 residues. Per germline, CDR1 SEHNR and CDR2 FQNEAQ (reference sequence). This chain's CDR3 is CASSLGAAAGGELFF. In DNA form, the CDR3 reads TGTGCCAGCAGCTTAGGGGCAGCGGCCGGCGGGGAGCTGTTTTTT.

The CDR3 protein is CASRFSGTGGFEQYF. CDR3 nucleotide sequence: TGCGCCAGCAGGTTTAGCGGGACAGGGGGCTTCGAGCAGTACTTC. The rearrangement uses TRBV5-1 and TRBJ2-7; 12 bases match TRBD1. Germline V lookup: CDR1 SGHRS, CDR2 YFSETQ. The CDR3 is 15 amino acids. The V segment lost 5 bases and the J segment 6 bases; nucleotides outside the gene matches: 9.

This chain links TRBV2 with TRBJ2-7, with 11 bases aligning to TRBD2. CDR3 size: 14 residues. CDR1 is SNHLY, CDR2 FYNNEI, per germline. Trimming cost V 6 bases and J 1 base; bases outside gene matches: 2. The CDR3 DNA reads as TGTGCCAGCAGGGGGACTAGCGGTTCCTACGAGCAGTACTTC. It yields the protein CASRGTSGSYEQYF. Full variable domain (outside the CDR3, taken from reference TRBV2 and TRBJ2-7): EPEVTQTPSHQVTQMGQEVILRCVPISNHLYFYWYRQILGQKVEFLVSFYNNEISEKSEIFDDQFSVERPDGSNFTLKIRSTKLEDSAMYFCASRGTSGSYEQYFGPGTRLTVT.

This chain links TRBV18 with TRBJ1-5, with 8 bases that match TRBD1. Germline V gene data show CDR1 as KGHSH and CDR2 as LQKENI. There are 20 residues in the CDR3. The junction had 21 bases not matched to a gene; V was cut back by 6 bases and J by 2 bases. CDR3: CASSLQSQDRAVNGNQPQHF. The CDR3, as DNA: TGTGCCAGCTCCCTCCAAAGCCAGGACAGGGCGGTAAATGGCAATCAGCCCCAGCATTTT.

The chain carries TRBV9 and TRBJ2-6, with a possible D match to TRBD1 (5 bases). Trimming stripped 4 bases from V and 0 bases from J, with 11 bases between. The CDR3 consists of 16 residues. Looked up from germline, CDR1 is SGDLS and CDR2 is YYNGEE. This chain's CDR3 is CASSSDRSSGANVLTF. The CDR3, as DNA: TGTGCCAGCAGCTCCGACAGAAGCTCTGGGGCCAACGTCCTGACTTTC.

The gene calls are TRBV5-6 and TRBJ2-1; TRBD1 matches 7 bases. CDR1 is SGHDT, CDR2 YYEEEE, per germline. V was clipped by 0 bases and J by 3 bases; unmatched bases: 0. The CDR3 has 14 residues. The CDR3 sequence: CASSLGDSYNEQFF. CDR3 nucleotide sequence: TGTGCCAGCAGCTTGGGGGACAGCTACAATGAGCAGTTCTTC.

The V and J genes are TRBV30 and TRBJ1-2; D is ambiguous. The CDR3 extends over 14 amino acids. The V and J ends lost 7 bases and 8 bases respectively, with 23 bases between them. Per germline, CDR1 GTSNPN and CDR2 SVGIG (reference sequence). CDR3 in DNA: TGTGCCTCTAACCCCGGGCTTCCCGATGAAGGCTACACCTTC. Its protein product is CASNPGLPDEGYTF.

This chain uses TRBV30 with TRBJ2-3; no reliable D call. V was shortened by 4 bases and J by 0 bases, with 14 bases between the two germline ends. Germline V lookup: CDR1 GTSNPN, CDR2 SVGIG (reference sequence). The CDR3 spans 15 residues. The DNA of the CDR3 is TGTGCCTGGACGGAGCTTATGGTTAGCACAGATACGCAGTATTTT. Its translation is CAWTELMVSTDTQYF. The full variable domain, with the rest looked up from reference TRBV30 and TRBJ2-3, is SQTIHQWPATLVQPVGSPLSLECTVEGTSNPNLYWYRQAAGRGLQLLFYSVGIGQISSEVPQNLSASRPQDRQFILSSKKLLLSDSGFYLCAWTELMVSTDTQYFGPGTRLTVL.